These 18 T cell receptor beta chains came from one sample sequenced in a study of blood T cell repertoires in COVID-19. This table comes from immunoSEQ multiplex PCR, and its TCRdb copy is limited to in-frame clones, with some not included. Of 120,000 to 150,000 clones in the sample, approximately 91% were seen once. Input material: peripheral blood. The receptor source for this set is a man aged 45-65 years with active or convalescent COVID-19.

The chain combines TRBV5-6 with TRBJ1-4; D may be TRBD1 (5 bases). Germline-derived CDR1 and CDR2 are SGHDT and YYEEEE. This CDR3 has 14 amino acids. Trimming took off 2 bases at V and 5 bases at J, with 10 bases between the two ends. DNA for the CDR3: TGTGCCAGCAGCTTAAGACAGTGGAATGAAAAACTGTTTTTT. Translated, it gives CASSLRQWNEKLFF.

This clone has a single count. The chain combines TRBV3-1 (or the pseudogene TRBV3-2) with TRBJ1-5; TRBD1 matches 11 bases. Germline lookup yields CDR1 LGHDT and CDR2 YNNKEL (reference sequence). Unmatched junction bases numbered 6, after V lost 5 bases and J lost 6 bases. CDR3 length equals 15 residues. The CDR3 reads CASSKDRGRGQPQHF. CDR3 nucleotides: TGTGCCAGCAGCAAGGACAGGGGGCGCGGTCAGCCCCAGCATTTT.

This sequence joins TRBV7-9 and TRBJ2-5; possible D gene TRBD1, 5 bases. The germline V gene has CDR1 SEHNR and CDR2 FQNEAQ (reference sequence). V dropped 5 bases and J dropped 2 bases, with 15 bases sitting between them. The CDR3 totals 15 residues. The CDR3 sequence: CASSQPLGAQETQYF. The CDR3 bases are TGTGCCAGCAGCCAGCCTCTAGGGGCTCAAGAGACCCAGTACTTC.

CDR3 sequence (DNA): TGTGCCAGCAGCCAACAAAACGGGAGGGCCGAGCAGTACTTC. Protein sequence: CASSQQNGRAEQYF. This chain uses TRBV14 with TRBJ2-7; 8 nucleotides agree with TRBD2. V shed 2 bases and J 6 bases; nucleotides not matched to a gene: 6. CDR1 is SGHDN, CDR2 FVKESK, per germline. The CDR3 extends over 14 amino acids.

The V and J genes are TRBV7-9 and TRBJ2-1; possible D gene TRBD1, 5 bases. The CDR3 totals 17 residues. V gave up 1 base and J gave up 9 bases, with 22 bases separating them. Germline CDR1 is SEHNR and CDR2 is FQNEAQ (reference sequence). The CDR3 loop reads CASSLVLQVLPNSEQFF. The CDR3 bases are TGTGCCAGCAGCTTAGTGTTACAGGTATTGCCCAATAGTGAGCAGTTCTTC.

This rearrangement joins TRBV4-2 to TRBJ2-5; D call uncertain. The ends were cut back, 6 bases at V and 5 bases at J, with 7 bases in the middle. Per germline, CDR1 LGHNA and CDR2 YNFKEQ. This CDR3 contains 11 residues. For the CDR3, the DNA is TGTGCCAGCAGACACCGGGAGACCCAGTACTTC. Amino acids: CASRHRETQYF.

The chain links TRBV7-8 to TRBJ2-7, with TRBD1 as a possible D gene (5 bases). Trimming removed 1 base at V and 4 bases at J, with 14 bases between. This CDR3 spans 15 amino acids. CDR1 and CDR2 (germline): SGHVS, FQNEAQ. Written as DNA, the CDR3 is TGTGCCAGCAGCTTAGTGAATGGGGCCGGGTACGAGCAGTACTTC. This encodes CASSLVNGAGYEQYF.

The rearrangement uses TRBV5-8 and TRBJ1-4; 9 nucleotides match TRBD1. Germline values: CDR1 SGHTS, CDR2 YDEGEE. The ends lost 4 bases at V and 8 bases at J; junction bases unmatched: 12. The CDR3 totals 16 residues. The CDR3 DNA is TGTGCCAGCAGCCTCGGACAGGGGCCAGTGGGAGAAAAACTGTTTTTT. This translates into CASSLGQGPVGEKLFF.

The rearrangement links TRBV28 to TRBJ1-3, with TRBD1 matching over 12 bases. The V gene end was trimmed by 5 bases and the J gene end by 4 bases; junction bases not matched to a gene: 6. The CDR3 has 16 amino acids. Germline V CDR1 and CDR2: MDHEN, SYDVKM. In DNA form, the CDR3 reads TGTGCCAGCAGTGAAGAGGGACAGGGGGCCGGAAACACCATATATTTT. It is translated as CASSEEGQGAGNTIYF.

A few counts support this clone. The chain joins TRBV7-2 to TRBJ1-5, with D maybe TRBD1 (5 bases). Deletions cut 1 base from V and 6 bases from J, with 19 bases between. The CDR3 runs to 17 residues. Germline lookup yields CDR1 SGHTA and CDR2 FQGNSA. The CDR3 loop is CASSLESRQGWAQPQHF. DNA of the CDR3: TGTGCCAGCAGCTTAGAGTCGCGGCAGGGATGGGCTCAGCCCCAGCATTTT.

The J gene is TRBJ1-6, the V gene TRBV3-1 (or the pseudogene TRBV3-2); the D gene is possibly TRBD1 (6 bases). Trimming pared 4 bases from V and 6 bases from J, leaving 19 bases between. Looked up from germline, CDR1 is LGHDT and CDR2 is YNNKEL (reference sequence). The CDR3 runs to 17 residues. CDR3 protein: CASSRRGGQGGNSPLHF. CDR3 in DNA: TGTGCCAGCAGCCGGCGCGGGGGGCAGGGCGGTAATTCACCCCTCCACTTT.

The chain is built from TRBV7-9 and TRBJ2-1; 11 bases match TRBD2. The CDR3 totals 15 residues. With V trimmed by 2 bases and J by 7 bases, 4 bases remained unmatched. The germline gives CDR1 SEHNR, CDR2 FQNEAQ (reference sequence). CDR3 nucleotide sequence: TGTGCCAGCAGCTTATTGGTAGCGGGAGGGAATGAGCAGTTCTTC. Its translation is CASSLLVAGGNEQFF.

CDR3 loop: CASSYSITLRGTEAFF. In DNA, the CDR3 is TGTGCCAGCAGTTACTCGATTACCCTCCGGGGCACTGAAGCTTTCTTT. The chain couples TRBV6-5 to TRBJ1-1; no firm D call. The CDR3 has 16 residues. Trimming removed 0 bases at V and 4 bases at J, with 15 bases between. CDR1 is MNHEY, CDR2 SVGAGI, per germline.

This chain's CDR3 is CAISSKRAAYEQYF. In DNA, the CDR3 is TGTGCCATCAGTTCCAAGCGGGCAGCCTACGAGCAGTACTTC. The gene calls are TRBV10-3 and TRBJ2-7; perhaps TRBD2 as D (6 bases). Germline-derived CDR1 and CDR2 are ENHRY and SYGVKD. V was pared by 5 bases and J by 2 bases, with 13 bases between. The CDR3 loop spans 14 amino acids.

The rearrangement links TRBV7-3 to TRBJ2-1, with 10 nucleotides matching TRBD1. Germline V gene data show CDR1 as SGHTA and CDR2 as FQGTGA. Trimming at V came to 3 bases and at J to 4 bases, leaving 3 bases not matched to a gene. The CDR3 is 15 residues long. CDR3 region: CASSFDRGQYNEQFF. CDR3 DNA: TGTGCCAGCAGCTTCGACAGGGGGCAGTACAATGAGCAGTTCTTC.

V usage is TRBV9 and J usage is TRBJ2-1, with TRBD2 identical over 11 bases. V gave up 3 bases and J gave up 0 bases; unmatched junction bases: 14. The CDR3 has 20 residues. In germline, CDR1 is SGDLS, CDR2 YYNGEE. CDR3: CASSAGGGTSGHSSYNEQFF. As DNA, the CDR3 is TGTGCCAGCAGCGCGGGAGGGGGGACTAGCGGCCACAGCTCCTACAATGAGCAGTTCTTC.

The chain combines TRBV6-4 with TRBJ1-1, with a possible D match to TRBD1 (6 bases). From germline, CDR1 is MRHNA and CDR2 SNTAGT. This CDR3 region has 13 residues. The V gene lost 7 bases and the J gene lost 4 bases, with 13 bases spanning the gap. The CDR3 is CASMATGSTEAFF. The CDR3 coding sequence is TGTGCCAGCATGGCAACAGGGTCCACTGAAGCTTTCTTT.

This chain joins TRBV20-1 and TRBJ2-7; the D is unclear. The CDR3 totals 11 residues. Germline CDR1 DFQATT, CDR2 SNEGSKA (reference sequence). Trimming took 7 bases from V and 3 from J, leaving 10 bases between them. The CDR3 region is CSGQVSYEQYF. The CDR3 nucleotides read TGCAGTGGCCAGGTGAGCTACGAGCAGTACTTC.